This entry lists 13 T cell receptor beta chains sequenced from one sample in a study of beta chain features in type 1 diabetes. All of the isolated RNA was reverse transcribed, so expressed TCRB transcripts were sequenced. This table comes from immunoSEQ multiplex PCR, and its TCRdb copy is limited to in-frame clones, with some not included. There are roughly 150,000 clones in the sample; 7% to 10% occur only once, and around 2.5% lies in the top ten. Material for sequencing was central memory CD4+ T cells from blood. These receptors all come from a woman under 30 in good health.

The chain carries TRBV5-4 and TRBJ2-7; 8 bases fit TRBD2. The CDR3 is 14 amino acids. Germline loops: CDR1 SGHNT, CDR2 YYREEE (reference sequence). Losses at the gene ends were 1 base for V and 6 bases for J; bases not matched to a gene: 6. The CDR3 DNA reads as TGTGCCAGCAGCTTGTCGGGGGGGCAGGCCGAGCAGTACTTC. Translation: CASSLSGGQAEQYF.

This clone was picked up a small number of times. The gene calls are TRBV11-2 and TRBJ2-5; D might be TRBD2 (6 bases). Germline V gives CDR1 SGHAT, CDR2 FQNNGV. The CDR3 totals 14 residues. V lost 5 bases and J lost 1, with 11 bases in between. The CDR3 is CASSRERVQETQYF. In nucleotides, the CDR3 is TGTGCCAGCAGCCGAGAGCGGGTCCAAGAGACCCAGTACTTC.

This clone was detected only a few times. The chain uses TRBV5-1 and TRBJ2-4; 10 bases are a match to TRBD1. The CDR3 runs 17 residues. The V gene end was trimmed by 1 base and the J gene end by 7 bases; junction bases not matched to a gene: 11. Germline loops: CDR1 SGHRS, CDR2 YFSETQ. The CDR3 here is CASSLTAGTGVGNIQYF. The DNA of the CDR3 is TGCGCCAGCAGCTTGACCGCCGGGACAGGGGTAGGGAACATTCAGTACTTC.

The gene calls are TRBV7-2 and TRBJ2-3, with D maybe TRBD2 (6 bases). Germline CDR1 SGHTA, CDR2 FQGNSA. Deletions cut 1 base from V and 1 base from J, with 6 bases between. This CDR3 contains 14 residues. CDR3 region: CASSLERGTDTQYF. CDR3 bases: TGTGCCAGCAGCTTAGAGCGGGGCACAGATACGCAGTATTTT. Variable domain in full (rest from reference TRBV7-2 and TRBJ2-3): GAGVSQSPSNKVTEKGKDVELRCDPISGHTALYWYRQSLGQGLEFLIYFQGNSAPDKSGLPSDRFSAERTGGSVSTLTIQRTQQEDSAVYLCASSLERGTDTQYFGPGTRLTVL.

This sequence joins TRBV30 and TRBJ2-7; 8 bases agree with TRBD2. Trimming at V came to 8 bases and at J to 1 base, leaving 13 bases not matched to a gene. The CDR3 extends over 15 amino acids. Germline V gene lookup returns CDR1 GTSNPN and CDR2 SVGIG (reference sequence). The CDR3 sequence is CALALAGSLSYEQYF. The CDR3 bases are TGTGCCCTAGCGCTAGCGGGTTCACTTTCCTACGAGCAGTACTTC.

The J gene is TRBJ2-1, the V gene TRBV4-2; 10 nucleotides agree with TRBD2. Trimming took 4 bases from V and 4 from J; bases not matched to a gene: 4. The CDR3 spans 15 residues. Germline V gene data show CDR1 as LGHNA and CDR2 as YNFKEQ. CDR3 region: CASSLRTSGYNEQFF. CDR3 nucleotides: TGTGCCAGCAGCCTCCGGACTAGCGGTTACAATGAGCAGTTCTTC.

Only a few counts were recorded for this clone. This chain uses TRBV18 with TRBJ2-3; 9 bases line up with TRBD2. J gave up 5 bases and V 3 bases, and 9 bases lay outside the gene matches. From germline, CDR1 is KGHSH and CDR2 LQKENI. The CDR3 sequence is 16 residues long. The chain's CDR3 is CASSPTAGGRKDTQYF. The CDR3 DNA reads as TGTGCCAGCTCACCCACCGCGGGAGGGCGGAAAGATACGCAGTATTTT.

This clone was seen a handful of times. This rearrangement joins TRBV2 to TRBJ1-6; TRBD1 agrees at 7 bases. The junction had 5 bases not matched to a gene; V was cut back by 6 bases and J by 9 bases. Germline CDR1 and CDR2: SNHLY and FYNNEI. The CDR3 runs to 13 residues. The CDR3 region is CASSLQGSSPLHF. The CDR3 region has the DNA TGTGCCAGCAGCCTACAGGGGAGTTCACCCCTCCACTTT.

This chain uses TRBV11-2 with TRBJ2-2; 8 bases are a match to TRBD1. CDR1 and CDR2 (germline): SGHAT, FQNNGV. The CDR3 consists of 16 residues. J lost 8 bases, V lost 5 bases, and 13 bases had no gene match. Here the CDR3 DNA reads TGTGCCAGCAGCCCTCCGGGTGCAGGGGGCTTAGGGGAGCTGTTTTTT. It encodes CASSPPGAGGLGELFF.

This clone was found a few times. The V and J genes are TRBV6-7 and TRBJ2-5, with D perhaps TRBD1 (6 bases). TRBV6-7 is marked as an open reading frame, function uncertain. The length of the CDR3 is 14 residues. The germline V and J ends were trimmed by 0 bases and 2 bases, with 7 bases remaining between them. The CDR3 reads CASSYSTGQETQYF. The CDR3 coding sequence is TGTGCCAGCAGTTACTCGACAGGTCAAGAGACCCAGTACTTC.

This sequence joins TRBV4-2 and TRBJ2-7; D is perhaps TRBD2 (6 bases). V was cut by 3 bases and J by 5 bases, with 20 bases left in between. The CDR3 is 16 amino acids. CDR1 and CDR2 (germline): LGHNA, YNFKEQ. CDR3 sequence (DNA): TGTGCCAGCAGCCAGCTACTAGCCCGAGGAGCCCACGAGCAGTACTTC. The encoded protein is CASSQLLARGAHEQYF.

The V gene is TRBV9, the J gene TRBJ1-3; 7 positions agree with TRBD1. Germline V lookup: CDR1 SGDLS, CDR2 YYNGEE. This CDR3 comprises 13 residues. Trimming removed 2 bases from V and 8 bases from J; junction bases left unmatched: 4. The CDR3 nucleotides are TGTGCCAGCAGCGTCGGACAGGCTGACACCATATATTTT. Translation gives CASSVGQADTIYF.

This clone occurred a few times. The CDR3 loop reads CASQPSGAYEQYF. The CDR3 DNA reads TGTGCCAGCCAACCTAGCGGTGCCTACGAGCAGTACTTC. The chain is built from TRBV25-1 and TRBJ2-7, with 7 bases aligning to TRBD2. Looked up from germline, CDR1 is MGHDK and CDR2 is SYGVNS. CDR3 length: 13 residues. V trimming: 8 bases; J trimming: 2 bases; junction bases outside the gene matches: 6.